A single sample is the source of the 15 T cell receptor beta chains below, sequenced in a study of graft-versus-host responses after intestinal transplantation. Repertoires were generated with immunoSEQ multiplex PCR, while TCRdb's copy carries only in-frame clones and drops some. The sample records fewer than 150,000 clones, approximately 94% being singletons. No antigens are known for them. The source material was unstimulated CD4+ T cells sorted from spleen or lymph node cells, sampled before intestinal transplant. The receptors stem from a human donor who received an intestinal transplant.

The chain couples TRBV4-2 to TRBJ2-5; D remains ambiguous. CDR1 and CDR2 from the germline V gene are LGHNA and YNFKEQ. The CDR3 is 15 amino acids. V dropped 0 bases and J dropped 2 bases, with 10 bases sitting between them. The CDR3 here is CASSQERRVQETQYF. CDR3 nucleotide sequence: TGTGCCAGCAGCCAAGAAAGGCGTGTACAAGAGACCCAGTACTTC.

This chain connects TRBV7-9 to TRBJ2-1; 9 bases map to TRBD2. Trimming at V came to 1 base and at J to 5 bases, leaving 6 bases not matched to a gene. CDR1 and CDR2 from the germline V gene are SEHNR and FQNEAQ (reference sequence). The CDR3 has 16 amino acids. CDR3 in DNA: TGTGCCAGCAGCTTAGTGCCTAGCGGGGCCCACAATGAGCAGTTCTTC. This gives the protein CASSLVPSGAHNEQFF. The whole variable domain, remainder taken from reference TRBV7-9 and TRBJ2-1, is DTGVSQNPRHKITKRGQNVTFRCDPISEHNRLYWYRQTLGQGPEFLTYFQNEAQLEKSRLLSDRFSAERPKGSFSTLEIQRTEQGDSAMYLCASSLVPSGAHNEQFFGPGTRLTVL.

The rearrangement links TRBV2 to TRBJ1-1; D unresolved. Trimming took 8 bases from V and 3 from J, leaving 16 bases between them. The germline gives CDR1 SNHLY, CDR2 FYNNEI. The CDR3 runs to 14 residues. The CDR3 is CASAPSQIYTEAFF. The CDR3 region has the DNA TGTGCCAGCGCCCCAAGTCAGATCTACACTGAAGCTTTCTTT.

The chain couples TRBV2 to TRBJ2-5, with 8 positions matching TRBD1. V shed 2 bases and J 1 base; nucleotides not matched to a gene: 9. This CDR3 comprises 17 residues. The germline V gene encodes CDR1 SNHLY and CDR2 FYNNEI. CDR3 residues: CASSEPRQGIGQETQYF. The CDR3, as DNA: TGTGCCAGCAGTGAACCGAGACAGGGGATCGGCCAAGAGACCCAGTACTTC.

The J gene is TRBJ2-1, the V gene TRBV6-5; 7 nucleotides agree with TRBD2. V shed 3 bases and J 4 bases; nucleotides not matched to a gene: 6. Germline CDR1 is MNHEY and CDR2 is SVGAGI. The CDR3 is 15 amino acids. Written as DNA, the CDR3 is TGTGCCAGCAGTTATAGCGGGCAATTTTACAATGAGCAGTTCTTC. This translates into CASSYSGQFYNEQFF.

V is TRBV4-1 and J is TRBJ1-4; D remains unclear. Germline V gives CDR1 MGHRA, CDR2 YSYEKL. The CDR3 covers 15 residues. V gave up 6 bases and J gave up 4 bases, with 15 bases separating them. The CDR3 nucleotides are TGCGCCAGCAGTTCAGGCGACGTCGGTAATGAAAAACTGTTTTTT. It translates to CASSSGDVGNEKLFF.

V is TRBV21-1 and J is TRBJ2-7. TRBV21-1 is an annotated pseudogene. The CDR3 has 11 residues. CDR3 protein: CASSIWYEQYF. DNA for the CDR3: TGTGCCAGCAGCATCTGGTACGAGCAGTACTTC.

The chain recombines TRBV7-3 with TRBJ2-1, with D maybe TRBD2 (6 bases). The CDR3 is 15 residues long. The germline V gene has CDR1 SGHTA and CDR2 FQGTGA. Trimming took off 5 bases at V and 0 bases at J, with 11 bases between the two ends. CDR3 sequence: CASSSGGASYNEQFF. The DNA of the CDR3 is TGTGCCAGCAGCAGCGGAGGGGCCTCCTACAATGAGCAGTTCTTC.

The chain is built from TRBV6-5 and TRBJ1-2; D is unresolved. The ends were cut back, 5 bases at V and 4 bases at J, with 17 bases in the middle. Germline CDR1 is MNHEY and CDR2 is SVGAGI. The CDR3 sequence is 15 residues long. The CDR3 reads CASSSPRTGIYGYTF. The CDR3 region has the DNA TGTGCCAGCAGTAGTCCAAGGACTGGTATCTATGGCTACACCTTC.

V and J are TRBV5-1 and TRBJ2-7; 7 bases line up with TRBD1. Germline trimming cut 6 bases from V and 2 bases from J; bases unmatched to any gene: 8. The germline V gene encodes CDR1 SGHRS and CDR2 YFSETQ. This CDR3 is 14 amino acids long. The DNA of the CDR3 is TGCGCCAGCAAATTGACAGGGACAACCTACGAGCAGTACTTC. Encoded protein: CASKLTGTTYEQYF.

The sample holds one count of this clone. The chain links TRBV5-1 to TRBJ1-2; maybe TRBD1 (5 bases). Germline CDR1 SGHRS, CDR2 YFSETQ. V shed 0 bases and J shed 6 bases, with 12 bases lying between them. This CDR3 comprises 14 residues. The CDR3 loop reads CASSLAGQEDGYTF. The CDR3 DNA reads TGCGCCAGCAGCTTGGCGGGGCAGGAGGATGGCTACACCTTC.

This clone has only a few counts. The V call is TRBV5-8, the J call TRBJ2-1; the D is unclear. Per the germline V gene, CDR1 is SGHTS and CDR2 is YDEGEE. The length of the CDR3 is 13 residues. The CDR3 nucleotides are TGTTGTGGAGCAGCACAATCCTACAATGAGCAGTTCTTC. Protein product: CCGAAQSYNEQFF.

The CDR3 DNA sequence: TGTGCCAGCAGCAAAGGACGATTCGAGCAGTACTTC. This gives the protein CASSKGRFEQYF. This chain links TRBV21-1 with TRBJ2-7. TRBV21-1 is tagged as a pseudogene. The CDR3 is made up of 12 amino acids.

This rearrangement joins TRBV5-4 to TRBJ2-1; TRBD1 might be the D (5 bases). The CDR3 spans 16 residues. V lost 0 bases, J lost 6 bases, and 16 bases lay in between. CDR1 is SGHNT, CDR2 YYREEE, per germline (reference sequence). The CDR3, as DNA: TGTGCCAGCAGCTTGGCCCCAGGGAATAGTGGCAATGAGCAGTTCTTC. Encoded protein: CASSLAPGNSGNEQFF.

The CDR3 region is CASSLEANYGYTF. CDR3 nucleotides: TGCGCCAGCAGCTTGGAGGCTAACTATGGCTACACCTTC. The V and J genes are TRBV5-1 and TRBJ1-2; D is unclear. Deletions cut 0 bases from V and 0 bases from J, with 3 bases between. CDR1 and CDR2 (germline): SGHRS, YFSETQ. The CDR3 is 13 residues long. Looking up the rest from reference TRBV5-1 and TRBJ1-2 gives the full variable domain: KAGVTQTPRYLIKTRGQQVTLSCSPISGHRSVSWYQQTPGQGLQFLFEYFSETQRNKGNFPGRFSGRQFSNSRSEMNVSTLELGDSALYLCASSLEANYGYTFGSGTRLTVV.